This T cell receptor (beta chain) appears in the sequencing data of a study of regulatory T cells in long-lasting Graves disease. Germline CDR1 reads KGHSH; CDR2 reads LQKENI. Trimming took 4 bases from V and 0 from J, leaving 19 bases between them. The CDR3 covers 17 residues. In building TCR beta libraries, iRepertoire HTBI primers were used together with Arm-PCR of CDR3 regions. TCRdb reanalysed the multiplex PCR reads using MiXCR and keeps one entry per CDR3 protein. The sample holds 250,000 to 300,000 distinct CDR3 sequences, about 20% seen once. Findings and caveats of the study: Accuracy may have been reduced by the small sample size.

Time point given: newly diagnosed GD, antithyroid drugs for less than 3 months. Extracted PBMC RNA gave rise to the TCR library. Each patient gave Nine milliliters of EDTA-anticoagulated peripheral blood. Concerning this clonotype itself: Its antigen is still unknown.

These records were also assigned to another study, of T cells in Graves' hyperthyroidism and ophthalmopathy. According to that study: HTBI primers were the set used in a first-round RT-PCR of the TCR CDR3.

The receptor comes from a woman aged 30 to 39 with Graves disease. This sample comprised peripheral blood mononuclear cells (PBMCs), obtained at new diagnosis, from a patient treated with antithyroid drugs. V usage is TRBV18 and J usage is TRBJ2-7; no clear D. The CDR3 loop reads CASSLSSSPCVSYEQYF. Written as DNA, the CDR3 is TGTGCCAGCTCACTCTCCAGTAGTCCCTGTGTCTCCTACGAGCAGTACTTC.